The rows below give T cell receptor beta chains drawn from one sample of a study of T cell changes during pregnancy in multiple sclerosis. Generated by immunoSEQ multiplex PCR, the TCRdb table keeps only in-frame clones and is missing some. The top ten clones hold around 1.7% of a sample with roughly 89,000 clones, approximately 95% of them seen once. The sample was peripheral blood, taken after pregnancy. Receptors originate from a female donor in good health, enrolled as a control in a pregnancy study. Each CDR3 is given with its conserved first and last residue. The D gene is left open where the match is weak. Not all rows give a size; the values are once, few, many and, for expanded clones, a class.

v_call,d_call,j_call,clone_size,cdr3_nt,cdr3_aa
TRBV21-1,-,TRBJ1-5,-,TGTGCCAGCAGCAAAAAGGGCAAAGGAAGGGGTAGCAATCAGCCCCAGCATTTT,CASSKKGKGRGSNQPQHF
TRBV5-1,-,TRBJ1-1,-,TGCGCCAGCAGCTTGGCATTCAGAAACACTGAAGCTTTCTTT,CASSLAFRNTEAFF
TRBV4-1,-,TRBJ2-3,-,TGCGCCAGCAGCCAAGAAGCCCAACTCTACTCTAGCACAGATACGCAGTATTTT,CASSQEAQLYSSTDTQYF
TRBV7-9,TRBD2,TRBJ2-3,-,TGTGCCAGCAGCTTGACTAGCGGGCGACCCACAGATACGCAGTATTTT,CASSLTSGRPTDTQYF
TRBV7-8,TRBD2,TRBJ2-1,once,TGTGCCAGCAGCTTATTAGCGGGAGTTTGGAATGAGCAGTTCTTC,CASSLLAGVWNEQFF
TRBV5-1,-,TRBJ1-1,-,TGCGCCAGCAGCTTGGGTCGGGATTTGGTTCGAGCTTTCTTT,CASSLGRDLVRAFF
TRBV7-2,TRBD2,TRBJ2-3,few,TGTGCCAGCAGCCCCTCTAGCGGGAGGGCGGCAGATACGCAGTATTTT,CASSPSSGRAADTQYF
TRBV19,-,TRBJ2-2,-,TGTGCCAGTAGCCATTATCTGGGGGGAAGCACCGGGGAGCTGTTTTTT,CASSHYLGGSTGELFF
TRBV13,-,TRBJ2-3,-,TGTGCCAGCAGCTCCAGAAGCCGGGTTCCTAAGACGCAGTATTTT,CASSSRSRVPKTQYF
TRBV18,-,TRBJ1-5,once,TGTGCCAGCTCACCACGAGTGACAGATAGCAATCAGCCCCAGCATTTT,CASSPRVTDSNQPQHF
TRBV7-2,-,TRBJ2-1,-,TGTGCCAGCAGCCCTAGAAGTTACCGACTAGTGGCCTACAATGAGCAGTTCTTC,CASSPRSYRLVAYNEQFF
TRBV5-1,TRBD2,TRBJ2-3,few,TGCGCCAGCCTCCGGGGGGGAAGCACAGATACGCAGTATTTT,CASLRGGSTDTQYF
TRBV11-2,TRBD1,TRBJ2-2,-,TGTGCCAGCAGCTTTCGAGCGGACAGGGGGCGAACCGGGGAGCTGTTTTTT,CASSFRADRGRTGELFF
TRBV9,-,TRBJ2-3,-,TGTGCCAGCAGCGTGCAGACCGGGATTGATACGCAGTATTTT,CASSVQTGIDTQYF
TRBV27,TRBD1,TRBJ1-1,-,TGTGCCAGCAGTTTAGACAGGGCTGGGACTGAAGCTTTCTTT,CASSLDRAGTEAFF
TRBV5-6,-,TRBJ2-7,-,TGTGCCAGCAGCTTGGGACACCGCTCCTACGAGCAGTACTTC,CASSLGHRSYEQYF
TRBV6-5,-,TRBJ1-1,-,TGTGCCAGCACCGACGGACAGATAATGAACACTGAAGCTTTCTTT,CASTDGQIMNTEAFF
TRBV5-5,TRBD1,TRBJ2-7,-,TGTGCCAGCAGCTTGGTTCAGGGGGTCTACGAGCAGTACTTC,CASSLVQGVYEQYF
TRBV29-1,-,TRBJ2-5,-,TGCAGCGTTGCCACCCAGGCCAACCAAGAGACCCAGTACTTC,CSVATQANQETQYF
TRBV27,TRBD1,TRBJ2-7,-,TGTGCCAGCAGTCCGACAGGGCGGATTCAGTACTTC,CASSPTGRIQYF
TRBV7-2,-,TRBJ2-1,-,TGTGCCAGCAGCTTATACAGGGCGACCCCACAGTATGAGCAGTTCTTC,CASSLYRATPQYEQFF
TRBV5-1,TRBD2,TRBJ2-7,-,TGCGCCAGCAGCTTAGCGGGATTGTATGAGCAGTACTTC,CASSLAGLYEQYF
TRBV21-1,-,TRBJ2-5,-,TGTGCCAGCAGCACGACAAGGACAGGGGACCAAGAGACCCAGTACTTC,CASSTTRTGDQETQYF
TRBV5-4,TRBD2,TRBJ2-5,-,TGTGCCAGCAGCTTGGGACTAGCGGGGAGGGAGACCCAGTACTTC,CASSLGLAGRETQYF
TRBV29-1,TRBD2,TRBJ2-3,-,TGCAGCGTTGAAACGGCGGGGGGTGGTGATACGCAGTATTTT,CSVETAGGGDTQYF
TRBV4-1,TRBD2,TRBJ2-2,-,TGCGCCAGCAGCCAAGACCGACTAGCGGAGAACACCGGGGAGCTGTTTTTT,CASSQDRLAENTGELFF
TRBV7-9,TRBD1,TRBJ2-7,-,TGTGCCAGCAGTTTCGGACAGGGTTATCGGGAGCAGTACTTC,CASSFGQGYREQYF
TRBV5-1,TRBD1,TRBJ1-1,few,TGCGCCAGCAGCTCGGGACAGATGAACACTGAAGCTTTCTTT,CASSSGQMNTEAFF
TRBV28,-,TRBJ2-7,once,TGTGCCAGCAGACCGTCCAGGGGTTCCTACGAGCAGTACTTC,CASRPSRGSYEQYF
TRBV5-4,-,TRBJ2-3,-,TGTGCCAGCACCGCACAGGAAGGCACAGATACGCAGTATTTT,CASTAQEGTDTQYF
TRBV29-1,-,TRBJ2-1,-,TGCAGCGTCGGGTGGGGGGGCGGTAGGAATGAGCAGTTCTTC,CSVGWGGGRNEQFF
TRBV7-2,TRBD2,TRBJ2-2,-,TGTGCCAGCAGCTTTAATGTGGGAGGGTCCGGGGAGCTGTTTTTT,CASSFNVGGSGELFF
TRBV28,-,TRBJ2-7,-,TGTGCCAGCAGTTTAGTCGCTCGGGACGAGCAGTACTTC,CASSLVARDEQYF
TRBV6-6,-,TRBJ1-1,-,TGTGCCAGCAGGCCCGTTCCGGCGGACTACACTGAAGCTTTCTTT,CASRPVPADYTEAFF
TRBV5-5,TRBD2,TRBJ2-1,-,TGTGCCAGCAGCTTGGGGGTAGCGGGAGGGCCGGTTAATGAGCAGTTCTTC,CASSLGVAGGPVNEQFF
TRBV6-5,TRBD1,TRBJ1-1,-,TGTGCCAGCAGTTACTCCTCAGGGGGCGGAGGCACTGAAGCTTTCTTT,CASSYSSGGGGTEAFF
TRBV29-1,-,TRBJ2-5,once,TGCAGCGGTAGGAGGCAGGGGTTCCAAGAGACCCAGTACTTC,CSGRRQGFQETQYF
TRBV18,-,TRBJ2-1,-,TGTGCCAGCTCATCACAGATCCCCCGGGGCTCCTACAATGAGCAGTTCTTC,CASSSQIPRGSYNEQFF
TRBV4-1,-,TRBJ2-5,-,TGCGCCAGCAGCCCCTCCCTCCAAGAGACCCAGTACTTC,CASSPSLQETQYF
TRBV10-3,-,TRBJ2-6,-,TGTGCCATCAGTGGGGCCCCTAAAGCTGGGGCCAACGTCCTGACTTTC,CAISGAPKAGANVLTF
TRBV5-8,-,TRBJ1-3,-,TGTGCCAGCAGCCCTTATAGAACCCCTGGAAACACCATATATTTT,CASSPYRTPGNTIYF
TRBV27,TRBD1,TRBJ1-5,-,TGTGCCAGCAGTTTTATTGGACAGGGGGAACAGCCCCAGCATTTT,CASSFIGQGEQPQHF
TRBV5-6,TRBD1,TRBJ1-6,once,TGTGCCAGCAGGACCCGGGACAGGGAGAGTTCACCCCTCCACTTT,CASRTRDRESSPLHF
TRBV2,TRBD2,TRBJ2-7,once,TGTGCCAGCAGTGGGCCGCTAGCGGGAGATGGAGAGCAGTACTTC,CASSGPLAGDGEQYF
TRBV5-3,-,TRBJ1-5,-,TGTGCCAGAAGCTTGCCCGCAGGGATGGGGTCGAGGCAGCCCCAGCATTTT,CARSLPAGMGSRQPQHF
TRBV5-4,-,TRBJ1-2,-,TGTGCCAGCAGCCCCCGAGGGTCCGGACGGTATGGCTACACCTTC,CASSPRGSGRYGYTF
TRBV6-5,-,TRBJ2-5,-,TGTGCCAGCAGTTACTTCCGGGAGGAGACCCAGTACTTC,CASSYFREETQYF
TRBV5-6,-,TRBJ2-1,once,TGTGCCAGCAGCTTTGGGCGCTCCTACAATGAGCAGTTCTTC,CASSFGRSYNEQFF
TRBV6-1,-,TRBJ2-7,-,TGTGCCAGCCATAGGGGGCCGGGAGACTACGAGCAGTACTTC,CASHRGPGDYEQYF